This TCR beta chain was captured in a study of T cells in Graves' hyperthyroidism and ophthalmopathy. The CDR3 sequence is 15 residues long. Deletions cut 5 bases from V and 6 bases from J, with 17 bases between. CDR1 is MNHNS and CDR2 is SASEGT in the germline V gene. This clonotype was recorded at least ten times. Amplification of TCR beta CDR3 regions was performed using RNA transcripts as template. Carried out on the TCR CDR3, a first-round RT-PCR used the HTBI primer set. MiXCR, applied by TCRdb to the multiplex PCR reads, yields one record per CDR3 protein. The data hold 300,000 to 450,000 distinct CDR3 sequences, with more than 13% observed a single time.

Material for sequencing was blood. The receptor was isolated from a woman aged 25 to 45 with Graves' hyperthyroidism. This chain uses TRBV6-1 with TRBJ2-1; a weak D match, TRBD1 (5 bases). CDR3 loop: CASSSQQAGLNEQFF. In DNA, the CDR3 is TGTGCCAGCAGTTCACAACAGGCCGGGCTCAATGAGCAGTTCTTC.